Each of the 27 T cell receptor beta chains below was sequenced from the same sample in a study of Graves' ophthalmopathy and Graves' hyperthyroidism. RNA transcripts provided the template for amplifying TCR beta CDR3 regions. An initial RT-PCR round employing HTBI primers preceded a second-round multiplex PCR. TCRdb independently ran MiXCR on the multiplex PCR reads; one entry per CDR3 protein. The table records about 620,000 distinct CDR3 sequences, about 20% of them present only once. Sequencing was carried out using peripheral blood. The receptors shown here come from a woman aged 18 to 35 with stable Graves' hyperthyroidism. Some clones in this sample may be carry-over from other donors' samples.

This clonotype was observed a single time. This chain links TRBV15 with TRBJ2-7; unclear D gene. V dropped 0 bases and J dropped 0 bases, with 9 bases sitting between them. Germline V gene lookup returns CDR1 LNHNV and CDR2 YYDKDF (reference sequence). The CDR3 runs 15 residues. The CDR3 DNA follows: TGTGCCACCAGCAGAGATCTCCGCGGCTCCTACGAGCAGTACTTC. Translated, it gives CATSRDLRGSYEQYF.

This clonotype was recorded at least ten times. The chain combines TRBV7-2 with TRBJ1-6, with D tentatively TRBD1 (5 bases). Germline V gene sequence: CDR1 SGHTA, CDR2 FQGNSA. The V gene lost 5 bases and the J gene lost 7 bases, with 18 bases spanning the gap. The CDR3 loop spans 16 amino acids. The CDR3 sequence is CASSQTTGTPNSPLHF. Here the CDR3 DNA reads TGTGCCAGCAGCCAAACGACCGGGACTCCAAATTCACCCCTCCACTTT.

This clonotype was seen many times. V usage is TRBV29-1 and J usage is TRBJ1-2; D is uncertain. Trimming removed 2 bases from V and 4 bases from J, with 8 bases in between. CDR3 size: 12 residues. Germline-derived CDR1 and CDR2 are SQVTM and ANQGSEA. The CDR3 reads CSVESYLYGYTF. The CDR3 coding sequence is TGCAGCGTTGAATCATATCTCTATGGCTACACCTTC.

V gene TRBV6-1 combines with J gene TRBJ1-1; D gene unclear. Per germline, CDR1 MNHNS and CDR2 SASEGT. With 1 base removed from V and 0 bases from J, the gap between germline ends came to 9 bases. The CDR3 spans 15 residues. CDR3 protein: CASSEGWPMNTEAFF. CDR3 coding DNA: TGTGCCAGCAGTGAAGGGTGGCCAATGAACACTGAAGCTTTCTTT.

In this sample, this clonotype turned up many times. This chain links TRBV30 with TRBJ2-7; D call uncertain. The V gene's germline CDR1 is GTSNPN and CDR2 SVGIG (reference sequence). CDR3 length: 12 residues. V was cut by 4 bases and J by 5 bases, with 12 bases left in between. This CDR3 reads CAWNLANHEQYF. The DNA for the CDR3 is TGTGCCTGGAATCTGGCCAATCACGAGCAGTACTTC.

This CDR3 reads CASNDGTVVIGYTF. In nucleotides, the CDR3 is TGTGCCAGCAACGACGGGACGGTCGTAATCGGCTACACCTTC. This chain links TRBV6-2 or TRBV6-3 with TRBJ1-2, with TRBD1 as a possible D gene (5 bases). From germline, CDR1 is MNHEY and CDR2 SVGEGT. The CDR3 spans 14 residues. Trimming took off 7 bases at V and 8 bases at J, with 20 bases between the two ends.

The table lists this clonotype with a count of one. The rearrangement uses TRBV20-1 and TRBJ1-6; 7 bases are a match to TRBD1. Germline trimming cut 5 bases from V and 7 bases from J; bases unmatched to any gene: 5. CDR3 length: 13 amino acids. Germline lookup yields CDR1 DFQATT and CDR2 SNEGSKA (reference sequence). CDR3 region: CSAGDSRNSPLHF. The CDR3 nucleotides are TGCAGTGCTGGGGACAGCAGGAATTCACCCCTCCACTTT.

A note on this clonotype: This may arise from a read error, as a much more abundant clone is one base away. V and J are TRBV19 and TRBJ1-1, with unresolved D. Germline V gene sequence: CDR1 LNHDA, CDR2 SQIVND (reference sequence). The CDR3 runs 13 residues. V gave up 3 bases and J gave up 1 base, with 6 bases separating them. CDR3 in amino acids: CASSMYGNTEAFF. The CDR3 nucleotides are TGTGCCAGTAGTATGTACGGGAACACTGAAGCTTTCTTT.

This clonotype was seen ten or more times. The rearrangement uses TRBV19 and TRBJ2-4; no definite D call. The germline V gene has CDR1 LNHDA and CDR2 SQIVND (reference sequence). The CDR3 extends over 16 amino acids. The germline V and J ends were trimmed by 10 bases and 0 bases, with 19 bases remaining between them. The DNA for the CDR3 is TGTGCCACCCACGTAGAAGCAACCGAAGCCAAAAACATTCAGTACTTC. It yields the protein CATHVEATEAKNIQYF. The complete variable domain, with remaining parts taken from reference TRBV19 and TRBJ2-4, reads DGGITQSPKYLFRKEGQNVTLSCEQNLNHDAMYWYRQDPGQGLRLIYYSQIVNDFQKGDIAEGYSVSREKKESFPLTVTSAQKNPTAFYLCATHVEATEAKNIQYFGAGTRLSVL.

This clonotype was counted a few times. The V gene is TRBV11-2, the J gene TRBJ1-1; TRBD1 might be the D (5 bases). Per the germline V gene, CDR1 is SGHAT and CDR2 is FQNNGV. The CDR3 has 18 amino acids. The germline V and J ends were trimmed by 0 bases and 0 bases, with 17 bases remaining between them. CDR3 sequence reads: CASSLERIRGRLNTEAFF. The CDR3 DNA reads as TGTGCCAGCAGCTTAGAACGGATACGGGGACGGTTGAACACTGAAGCTTTCTTT.

This clonotype showed up many times. CDR3 sequence reads: CASSDRVSYEQYF. The CDR3 DNA reads TGTGCCAGCAGTGACAGGGTCTCCTACGAGCAGTACTTC. The chain carries TRBV25-1 and TRBJ2-7, with a weak D call TRBD1 (5 bases). In germline, CDR1 is MGHDK, CDR2 SYGVNS. With 3 bases removed from V and 0 bases from J, the gap between germline ends came to 6 bases. This CDR3 contains 13 residues.

This clonotype was observed many times. The chain carries TRBV12-3 or TRBV12-4 and TRBJ2-7, with TRBD1 identical over 12 bases. Germline trimming cut 3 bases from V and 7 bases from J; bases unmatched to any gene: 4. The CDR3 length is 14 residues. The CDR3 sequence is CASSLRDRGREQYF. CDR3 nucleotides: TGTGCCAGCAGTTTGCGGGACAGGGGGCGAGAGCAGTACTTC.

Note on this clonotype: This may be a read error: a much more frequent sequence differs by one nucleotide. V is TRBV13 and J is TRBJ1-1; 8 bases are shared with TRBD1. CDR3 length equals 13 residues. Germline V gene lookup returns CDR1 PRHDT and CDR2 FYEKMQ (reference sequence). The V segment lost 5 bases and the J segment 6 bases; nucleotides outside the gene matches: 5. The CDR3 region is CASSRDRKSEAFF. In DNA form, the CDR3 reads TGTGCCAGCAGCCGGGACAGGAAGTCTGAAGCTTTCTTT.

Many counts were recorded for this clonotype. The chain links TRBV2 to TRBJ1-1; tentative D call: TRBD1 (5 bases). The CDR3 totals 11 residues. The germline V gene encodes CDR1 SNHLY and CDR2 FYNNEI. Deletions cut 10 bases from V and 6 bases from J, with 12 bases between. The CDR3 loop is CATEGFSEAFF. The CDR3 coding sequence is TGTGCCACCGAGGGGTTCTCTGAAGCTTTCTTT.

Many counts were recorded for this clonotype. The V gene is TRBV12-3 or TRBV12-4, the J gene TRBJ1-6; D is unclear. The CDR3 spans 14 residues. The germline V and J ends were trimmed by 3 bases and 3 bases, with 6 bases remaining between them. The chain's CDR3 is CASSLTNYNSPLHF. Written as DNA, the CDR3 is TGTGCCAGCAGTTTGACAAACTATAATTCACCCCTCCACTTT.

This clonotype has only a few counts. The rearrangement links TRBV9 to TRBJ1-2; maybe TRBD1 (6 bases). CDR1 is SGDLS, CDR2 YYNGEE, per germline. V shed 4 bases and J shed 3 bases, with 16 bases lying between them. CDR3 length equals 15 residues. CDR3 residues: CASSPGGRPDYGYTF. CDR3 nucleotides: TGTGCCAGCAGCCCTGGGGGGCGCCCAGACTATGGCTACACCTTC.

The V call is TRBV7-9, the J call TRBJ1-6; the D gene is possibly TRBD1 (5 bases). Per the germline V gene, CDR1 is SEHNR and CDR2 is FQNEAQ (reference sequence). The ends were cut back, 4 bases at V and 5 bases at J, with 9 bases in the middle. The CDR3 is 14 amino acids. CDR3 coding DNA: TGTGCCAGCAGCTCGGGACTTCATAATTCACCCCTCCACTTT. Its protein product is CASSSGLHNSPLHF.

The rearrangement joins TRBV11-2 to TRBJ1-6, with D possibly matching TRBD1 (6 bases). Germline V gene sequence: CDR1 SGHAT, CDR2 FQNNGV. CDR3 length: 15 amino acids. V lost 6 bases and J 10 bases, leaving 19 bases between the germline ends. CDR3 loop: CASSQRAGVGSPLHF. The CDR3 nucleotides read TGTGCCAGCAGTCAGAGGGCAGGGGTGGGATCACCCCTCCACTTT.

The chain has TRBV6-5 and TRBJ1-2; 9 bases align to TRBD1. Trimming took 0 bases from V and 4 from J; bases not matched to a gene: 9. The CDR3 sequence is 17 residues long. Germline assignment: CDR1 MNHEY and CDR2 SVGAGI. The CDR3 nucleotides read TGTGCCAGCAGTTACTCGCGGACAGGGGTGTCACTCTATGGCTACACCTTC. This gives the protein CASSYSRTGVSLYGYTF.

This clonotype has ten or more counts. The CDR3 nucleotides read TGCAGTTCCCGACTTATTCGTGGGACTTCGGGCTACACCTTC. Residues: CSSRLIRGTSGYTF. The V call is TRBV20-1, the J call TRBJ1-2; possibly TRBD1 for D (5 bases). The CDR3 extends over 14 amino acids. Germline V CDR1 and CDR2: DFQATT, SNEGSKA (reference sequence). With 8 bases removed from V and 8 bases from J, the gap between germline ends came to 24 bases.

This clonotype has a count of ten or more. The chain combines TRBV14 with TRBJ2-5; 7 bases align to TRBD1. The CDR3 runs 15 residues. V trimming: 5 bases; J trimming: 1 base; junction bases outside the gene matches: 7. The germline CDR1 and CDR2 sequences are SGHDN and FVKESK. The CDR3 DNA is TGTGCCAGCAGCTTCCGGACAGGCCTCCAAGAGACCCAGTACTTC. This sequence encodes CASSFRTGLQETQYF.

The sample holds a few counts of this clonotype. The V call is TRBV20-1, the J call TRBJ2-5; 10 nucleotides agree with TRBD1. The ends lost 5 bases at V and 7 bases at J; junction bases unmatched: 16. CDR1 is DFQATT, CDR2 SNEGSKA, per germline (reference sequence). CDR3 length equals 16 residues. CDR3 loop: CSAAYFGTGDAVTQYF. CDR3 coding DNA: TGCAGTGCTGCTTACTTCGGGACAGGGGATGCAGTGACCCAGTACTTC.

The table lists this clonotype with a few counts. The chain carries TRBV6-1 and TRBJ1-5; 8 nucleotides match TRBD1. V shed 8 bases and J 6 bases; nucleotides not matched to a gene: 9. CDR1 and CDR2 (germline): MNHNS, SASEGT. This CDR3 is 14 amino acids long. The chain's CDR3 is CASLDRGSTQPQHF. The CDR3 nucleotides read TGTGCCAGCCTTGACAGGGGTTCTACTCAGCCCCAGCATTTT.

This clonotype was picked up many times. This chain joins TRBV12-3 or TRBV12-4 and TRBJ1-3, with TRBD1 matching over 10 bases. CDR3 length: 16 amino acids. The J segment lost 8 bases and the V segment lost 6 bases, leaving 13 bases of the junction unmatched. In DNA, the CDR3 is TGTGCCAGCAGACGAACCGGGACAGGGGTTAGGGACACCATATATTTT. It translates to CASRRTGTGVRDTIYF.

In this sample, this clonotype turned up many times. It is likely a read error, because the conserved phenylalanine at the end of the CDR3 is missing. J is TRBJ2-2 and V is TRBV28, with D possibly TRBD2 on 6 matching bases. V lost 5 bases and J 5 bases, leaving 15 bases between the germline ends. Germline loops: CDR1 MDHEN, CDR2 SYDVKM. The CDR3 loop spans 15 amino acids. CDR3 coding DNA: TGTGCCAGCAGTCGACTAGTAATCGGGACCGGGGAGCTGTTTCTT. Its protein product is CASSRLVIGTGELFL.

This clonotype was seen at least ten times. The chain carries TRBV12-3 or TRBV12-4 and TRBJ1-1, with D maybe TRBD1 (5 bases). V was shortened by 7 bases and J by 3 bases, with 21 bases between the two germline ends. This CDR3 region has 16 residues. Here the CDR3 reads CASTPRGRGGDTEAFF. In nucleotides, the CDR3 is TGTGCCAGCACCCCTCGGGGGAGGGGAGGGGACACTGAAGCTTTCTTT.

The V gene is TRBV5-1, the J gene TRBJ1-1, with D perhaps matching TRBD1 (6 bases). Germline-derived CDR1 and CDR2 are SGHRS and YFSETQ. V shed 4 bases and J shed 3 bases, with 16 bases lying between them. The CDR3 extends over 15 amino acids. The chain's CDR3 is CASSPMVGGHTEAFF. The CDR3 DNA follows: TGCGCCAGCAGCCCGATGGTCGGGGGGCACACTGAAGCTTTCTTT.